Below, one TCR beta chain is given with its context. Original handling: Counts of nucleated cells, estimated from reference gene primer amplification, were obtained. TCRdb's table, derived via immunoSEQ multiplex PCR, lists solely in-frame clones and lacks some. V, J and clone size are those of that table, while D and trimming were read from the DNA. The sample carries tens of thousands of clones, around 85% recorded once. This record comes from a study of blood T cell repertoires in COVID-19. Across the whole study: There were acute and convalescent COVID-19 samples, and they came from the United States, Italy and Spain. Nucleic acid was either cDNA or gDNA, and it came from T cells, B-cell-depleted T cells, or PBMCs.

The CDR3 is 13 amino acids. Germline values: CDR1 SEHNR, CDR2 FQNEAQ (reference sequence). V lost 4 bases and J 7 bases, leaving 8 bases between the germline ends. The TCR sequence derives from a man aged 45-65 years with acute or convalescent COVID-19. The J gene is TRBJ1-6, the V gene TRBV7-9, with D uncertain. Material: peripheral blood. The DNA of the CDR3 is TGTGCCAGCAGCTCACGGGTAAATTCACCCCTCCACTTT. Amino acid sequence: CASSSRVNSPLHF.